Listed here is a single T cell receptor (beta chain). The junction does not match germline at one end; this may be a read error. Every graft-versus-host disease patient had gastrointestinal disease and got several lines of graft-versus-host disease therapy. These data are taken from a study of tissue T cells after allogeneic stem cell transplantation. Clones were sequenced by immunoSEQ multiplex PCR, and TCRdb holds only the in-frame ones, with some missing. The data contain over a thousand clones, over 80% of them seen just once; the ten biggest clones take up around 8.5%. Germline assignment: CDR1 LGHNA and CDR2 YNFKEQ. This CDR3 region has 17 residues.

The clonotype originates from a male patient aged 60 or older with steroid-refractory graft-versus-host disease after an allogeneic stem cell transplant. A share of the T cells may be of graft donor origin. The specimen was blood, collected at autopsy. This sequence joins TRBV4-2 and TRBJ1-4; maybe TRBD1 (5 bases). CDR3 sequence: CARSLGTGGVFGEKLFF. In DNA form, the CDR3 reads TGTGCCCGCAGCCTCGGTACGGGGGGGGTTTTCGGGGAAAAACTGTTTTTT.